These T cell receptor beta chains were read from a single sample in a study of human T cells and chemical hapten exposure. Each CDR3 protein is one row after TCRdb ran MiXCR on the RACE reads. The data hold about 120,000 distinct CDR3 sequences, with about 13% observed a single time. Sample: whole blood, taken in connection with sensitization to the hapten diphenylcyclopropenone (DPC). The receptors derive from a woman aged 18-29 years with alopecia areata. Some clones in this sample may be carry-over from other donors' samples. Each CDR3 is given with its conserved first and last residue. Each record gives: D gene, V gene, clone size, J gene, CDR3 protein, CDR3 DNA. D genes are given only for firm matches. Clone size, where shown, is once, few, many, or a class for clones that have expanded.

D gene: NA; V gene: TRBV7-2; clone size: NA; J gene: TRBJ1-5; CDR3 protein: CASSLDPTNQPQHF; CDR3 DNA: TGTGCCAGCAGCTTAGATCCCACTAATCAGCCCCAGCATTTT
D gene: NA; V gene: TRBV12-3/TRBV12-4; clone size: NA; J gene: TRBJ2-2; CDR3 protein: CASTLWRAGELFF; CDR3 DNA: TGTGCCAGCACCCTATGGAGGGCCGGGGAGCTGTTTTTT
D gene: NA; V gene: TRBV29-1; clone size: NA; J gene: TRBJ2-3; CDR3 protein: CSVEAGSPQYF; CDR3 DNA: TGCAGCGTTGAGGCGGGGTCCCCGCAGTATTTT
D gene: TRBD2; V gene: TRBV7-2; clone size: many; J gene: TRBJ2-5; CDR3 protein: CASSQGWEGPQETQYF; CDR3 DNA: TGTGCCAGCAGCCAGGGCTGGGAGGGTCCACAAGAGACCCAGTACTTC
D gene: NA; V gene: TRBV30; clone size: NA; J gene: TRBJ2-3; CDR3 protein: CAWSALGRTQYF; CDR3 DNA: TGTGCCTGGAGTGCCCTAGGGCGTACGCAGTATTTT
D gene: NA; V gene: TRBV2; clone size: many; J gene: TRBJ1-2; CDR3 protein: CASSGQDSFYGYTF; CDR3 DNA: TGTGCCAGCAGTGGACAAGACAGCTTCTATGGCTACACCTTC
D gene: NA; V gene: TRBV20-1; clone size: many; J gene: TRBJ1-1; CDR3 protein: CSAGKPGTILHTEAFF; CDR3 DNA: TGCAGTGCTGGGAAACCCGGGACCATCCTGCACACTGAAGCTTTCTTT
D gene: NA; V gene: TRBV7-9; clone size: NA; J gene: TRBJ1-1; CDR3 protein: CASSPTFDRENTEAFF; CDR3 DNA: TGTGCCAGCAGCCCTACATTTGACAGAGAGAACACTGAAGCTTTCTTT
D gene: NA; V gene: TRBV28; clone size: NA; J gene: TRBJ2-1; CDR3 protein: CASSSPGAGAYNEQFF; CDR3 DNA: TGTGCCAGCAGCTCCCCAGGGGCCGGGGCCTACAATGAGCAGTTCTTC
D gene: NA; V gene: TRBV24-1; clone size: many; J gene: TRBJ2-5; CDR3 protein: CATSDSAKPQETQYF; CDR3 DNA: TGTGCCACCAGTGATTCCGCTAAACCCCAAGAGACCCAGTACTTC
D gene: TRBD1; V gene: TRBV9; clone size: NA; J gene: TRBJ2-1; CDR3 protein: CASALGTGSPEQFF; CDR3 DNA: TGTGCCAGCGCTCTTGGGACAGGGTCTCCTGAGCAGTTCTTC
D gene: TRBD1; V gene: TRBV12-5; clone size: NA; J gene: TRBJ1-5; CDR3 protein: CASGAGQGTNQPQHF; CDR3 DNA: TGTGCTAGTGGTGCAGGACAGGGGACGAATCAGCCCCAGCATTTT
D gene: TRBD1; V gene: TRBV5-1; clone size: NA; J gene: TRBJ1-4; CDR3 protein: CASSFGQETGLFF; CDR3 DNA: TGCGCCAGCAGCTTCGGACAGGAGACGGGACTGTTTTTT
D gene: NA; V gene: TRBV7-9; clone size: NA; J gene: TRBJ2-4; CDR3 protein: CASSPRLGAKGKNIQYF; CDR3 DNA: TGTGCCAGCAGCCCCAGACTGGGGGCGAAGGGCAAAAACATTCAGTACTTC
D gene: NA; V gene: TRBV29-1; clone size: few; J gene: TRBJ2-3; CDR3 protein: CSAELGTDTQYF; CDR3 DNA: TGCAGCGCCGAACTTGGGACAGATACGCAGTATTTT
D gene: TRBD1; V gene: TRBV11-2; clone size: NA; J gene: TRBJ1-1; CDR3 protein: CASSLSGQANTEAFF; CDR3 DNA: TGTGCCAGCAGCCTCTCCGGACAGGCGAACACTGAAGCTTTCTTT
D gene: NA; V gene: TRBV6-1; clone size: few; J gene: TRBJ1-1; CDR3 protein: CASSSTRGTEAFF; CDR3 DNA: TGTGCCAGCAGTAGTACAAGGGGCACTGAAGCTTTCTTT
D gene: NA; V gene: TRBV29-1; clone size: many; J gene: TRBJ1-1; CDR3 protein: CSVVLDGNAEAFF; CDR3 DNA: TGCAGCGTTGTGTTGGACGGTAACGCGGAAGCTTTCTTT
D gene: NA; V gene: TRBV6-2/TRBV6-3; clone size: NA; J gene: TRBJ2-2; CDR3 protein: CTSSYRLGHGELFF; CDR3 DNA: TGTACCAGCAGTTACAGGCTCGGTCACGGTGAGCTGTTTTTT
D gene: TRBD2; V gene: TRBV3-1; clone size: few; J gene: TRBJ2-7; CDR3 protein: CASSQELAGAYEQYF; CDR3 DNA: TGTGCCAGCAGCCAAGAACTAGCGGGGGCCTACGAGCAGTACTTC
D gene: NA; V gene: TRBV29-1; clone size: NA; J gene: TRBJ1-1; CDR3 protein: CSVTWGRDTEAFF; CDR3 DNA: TGCAGCGTGACCTGGGGGAGGGACACTGAAGCTTTCTTT
D gene: TRBD2; V gene: TRBV18; clone size: few; J gene: TRBJ2-2; CDR3 protein: CASSPLLAGLANTGELFF; CDR3 DNA: TGTGCCAGCTCACCACTCCTAGCGGGGTTGGCGAACACCGGGGAGCTGTTTTTT
D gene: NA; V gene: TRBV20-1; clone size: NA; J gene: TRBJ2-7; CDR3 protein: CSFSGVYEQYF; CDR3 DNA: TGCAGTTTTTCCGGGGTGTACGAGCAGTACTTC
D gene: TRBD1; V gene: TRBV28; clone size: many; J gene: TRBJ1-5; CDR3 protein: CASTDRDGPLGNQPQHF; CDR3 DNA: TGTGCCAGCACCGACAGGGACGGTCCCCTGGGGAATCAGCCCCAGCATTTT
D gene: NA; V gene: TRBV4-3; clone size: few; J gene: TRBJ1-1; CDR3 protein: CASSQKGITEAFF; CDR3 DNA: TGCGCCAGCAGCCAGAAGGGAATCACTGAAGCTTTCTTT
D gene: NA; V gene: TRBV11-2; clone size: NA; J gene: TRBJ1-1; CDR3 protein: CASSFLGDKAFF; CDR3 DNA: TGTGCCAGCAGCTTCTTGGGGGATAAAGCTTTCTTT
D gene: NA; V gene: TRBV7-3; clone size: many; J gene: TRBJ1-1; CDR3 protein: CASSLRGGGETEAFF; CDR3 DNA: TGTGCCAGCAGCCTCCGAGGGGGAGGGGAGACTGAAGCTTTCTTT
D gene: TRBD1; V gene: TRBV5-1; clone size: NA; J gene: TRBJ2-6; CDR3 protein: CASSLEGQAHSGANVLTF; CDR3 DNA: TGCGCCAGCAGCTTGGAGGGACAGGCTCACTCTGGGGCCAACGTCCTGACTTTC
D gene: NA; V gene: TRBV7-8; clone size: few; J gene: TRBJ2-4; CDR3 protein: CASSYQLGSPTKNIQYF; CDR3 DNA: TGTGCCAGCAGCTACCAGCTGGGGTCCCCCACCAAAAACATTCAGTACTTC
D gene: NA; V gene: TRBV9; clone size: NA; J gene: TRBJ1-6; CDR3 protein: CASSIGPSSYNSPLHF; CDR3 DNA: TGTGCCAGCAGCATAGGTCCCAGCTCCTATAATTCACCCCTCCACTTT
D gene: NA; V gene: TRBV20-1; clone size: few; J gene: TRBJ2-1; CDR3 protein: CSARGSNEQFF; CDR3 DNA: TGCAGTGCTAGAGGGAGCAATGAGCAGTTCTTC
D gene: TRBD1; V gene: TRBV10-2; clone size: few; J gene: TRBJ1-6; CDR3 protein: CASSESRGAGGSPLHF; CDR3 DNA: TGCGCCAGCAGTGAGTCGAGGGGGGCAGGGGGTTCACCCCTCCACTTT
D gene: NA; V gene: TRBV27; clone size: NA; J gene: TRBJ2-2; CDR3 protein: CASSLQENTGELFF; CDR3 DNA: TGTGCCAGCAGTCTCCAGGAGAACACCGGGGAGCTGTTTTTT
D gene: NA; V gene: TRBV7-2; clone size: NA; J gene: TRBJ2-1; CDR3 protein: CASSPSPGRSEQFF; CDR3 DNA: TGTGCCAGCAGCCCCTCGCCAGGGAGGAGTGAGCAGTTCTTC
D gene: TRBD2; V gene: TRBV11-2; clone size: few; J gene: TRBJ2-5; CDR3 protein: CASSRYRGEETQYF; CDR3 DNA: TGTGCCAGCAGCCGTTATCGGGGGGAAGAGACCCAGTACTTC
D gene: NA; V gene: TRBV6-1; clone size: NA; J gene: TRBJ2-7; CDR3 protein: CASSEVAGIKTYEQYF; CDR3 DNA: TGTGCCAGCAGTGAAGTGGCAGGGATTAAGACCTACGAGCAGTACTTC
D gene: NA; V gene: TRBV29-1; clone size: many; J gene: TRBJ1-2; CDR3 protein: CSVAYNAGYTF; CDR3 DNA: TGCAGCGTTGCCTATAACGCGGGCTACACCTTC
D gene: TRBD1; V gene: TRBV2; clone size: NA; J gene: TRBJ1-2; CDR3 protein: CASRTRQGLLTNYGYTF; CDR3 DNA: TGTGCCAGCAGGACGAGACAGGGGCTACTTACTAACTATGGCTACACCTTC
D gene: NA; V gene: TRBV7-9; clone size: many; J gene: TRBJ2-7; CDR3 protein: CASSAGIAYEQYF; CDR3 DNA: TGTGCCAGCAGCGCAGGGATAGCCTACGAGCAGTACTTC
D gene: NA; V gene: TRBV2; clone size: few; J gene: TRBJ2-7; CDR3 protein: CASSSLRRYEQYF; CDR3 DNA: TGTGCCAGCAGTTCGTTGAGGCGCTACGAGCAGTACTTC
D gene: NA; V gene: TRBV5-1; clone size: NA; J gene: TRBJ2-1; CDR3 protein: CASSLVAGPPNEQFF; CDR3 DNA: TGCGCCAGCAGCTTGGTGGCGGGACCCCCCAATGAGCAGTTCTTC
D gene: NA; V gene: TRBV5-5; clone size: few; J gene: TRBJ1-1; CDR3 protein: CASSLGGTVNTEAFF; CDR3 DNA: TGTGCCAGCAGCTTGGGGGGTACGGTGAACACTGAAGCTTTCTTT